This passage covers 9 T cell receptor beta chains from one sample sequenced in a study of blood T cell repertoires in COVID-19. TCRdb keeps only in-frame clones here, not all; method: immunoSEQ multiplex PCR. The data show a few hundred thousand clones, around 89% seen once. Sample: peripheral blood. The receptors shown here come from a man aged 65 to 79 with acute or convalescent COVID-19.

This chain connects TRBV6-5 to TRBJ1-2; D not resolved. The CDR3 runs 14 residues. Trimming took off 6 bases at V and 4 bases at J, with 15 bases between the two ends. CDR1 is MNHEY, CDR2 SVGAGI, per germline. CDR3 protein: CASRPRTGSYGYTF. CDR3 DNA: TGTGCCAGCAGACCACGGACTGGATCCTATGGCTACACCTTC.

The chain links TRBV23-1 to TRBJ1-4, with D perhaps matching TRBD1 (5 bases). TRBV23-1 is assigned to the ORF class and has an uncertain function. The CDR3 runs 15 residues. V gave up 3 bases and J gave up 4 bases, with 12 bases separating them. The CDR3 coding sequence is TGCGCCAGCAGTCAGGCCCAGGGTAATAATGAAAAACTGTTTTTT. It is translated as CASSQAQGNNEKLFF.

The J gene is TRBJ1-4, the V gene TRBV29-1; TRBD1 might be the D (6 bases). This CDR3 region has 15 residues. Germline CDR1 SQVTM, CDR2 ANQGSEA. V was trimmed by 6 bases and J by 7 bases, leaving 21 bases between them. The CDR3 coding sequence is TGCAGCGTCATTCTTGCTACAGGGCCAGTTGAAAAACTGTTTTTT. Its protein product is CSVILATGPVEKLFF.

The chain links TRBV6-1 to TRBJ2-4; D remains ambiguous. Germline V gene data show CDR1 as MNHNS and CDR2 as SASEGT. Trimming left V 0 bases short and J 0 bases short, with 6 bases between. The CDR3 extends over 15 amino acids. Here the CDR3 DNA reads TGTGCCAGCAGTGAAGCGGCGGTAGCCAAAAACATTCAGTACTTC. Its translation: CASSEAAVAKNIQYF.

This chain uses TRBV7-2 with TRBJ2-1; 10 bases fit TRBD1. This CDR3 region has 15 residues. After removal of 5 bases from V and 3 bases from J, the junction contained 4 bases not matched to a gene. CDR1 and CDR2 (germline): SGHTA, FQGNSA. The CDR3 region is CASSRDRGDYNEQFF. CDR3 nucleotides: TGTGCCAGCAGCCGGGACAGGGGCGACTACAATGAGCAGTTCTTC.

V is TRBV7-6 and J is TRBJ2-7, with D unclear. The germline CDR1 and CDR2 sequences are SGHVS and FNYEAQ. The CDR3 has 13 residues. Trimming removed 3 bases from V and 4 bases from J, with 10 bases in between. The CDR3 nucleotides read TGTGCCAGCAGCTTTGTGGCCGGGTACGAGCAGTACTTC. Translating it yields CASSFVAGYEQYF.

The rearrangement uses TRBV20-1 and TRBJ1-1, with a possible D match to TRBD1 (5 bases). V dropped 3 bases and J dropped 0 bases, with 11 bases sitting between them. The CDR3 length is 14 residues. Germline loops: CDR1 DFQATT, CDR2 SNEGSKA (reference sequence). CDR3 protein: CSASRQSLNTEAFF. The DNA for the CDR3 is TGCAGTGCTAGTCGACAGTCCCTGAACACTGAAGCTTTCTTT.

V is TRBV19 and J is TRBJ1-4, with a weak D call TRBD1 (6 bases). There are 15 residues in the CDR3. Germline CDR1 LNHDA, CDR2 SQIVND (reference sequence). The V end was cut by 4 bases, the J end by 0 bases, with 9 bases between. This CDR3 reads CASSTRQATNEKLFF. The CDR3 coding sequence is TGTGCCAGTAGTACCCGACAGGCAACTAATGAAAAACTGTTTTTT.

This rearrangement joins TRBV6-5 to TRBJ2-7; TRBD2 matches at 10 bases. Germline-derived CDR1 and CDR2 are MNHEY and SVGAGI. J gave up 4 bases and V 4 bases, and 7 bases lay outside the gene matches. The CDR3 sequence is 15 residues long. The CDR3: CASSSPSGSVYEQYF. The CDR3, as DNA: TGTGCCAGCAGTTCCCCTAGCGGGAGTGTATACGAGCAGTACTTC.